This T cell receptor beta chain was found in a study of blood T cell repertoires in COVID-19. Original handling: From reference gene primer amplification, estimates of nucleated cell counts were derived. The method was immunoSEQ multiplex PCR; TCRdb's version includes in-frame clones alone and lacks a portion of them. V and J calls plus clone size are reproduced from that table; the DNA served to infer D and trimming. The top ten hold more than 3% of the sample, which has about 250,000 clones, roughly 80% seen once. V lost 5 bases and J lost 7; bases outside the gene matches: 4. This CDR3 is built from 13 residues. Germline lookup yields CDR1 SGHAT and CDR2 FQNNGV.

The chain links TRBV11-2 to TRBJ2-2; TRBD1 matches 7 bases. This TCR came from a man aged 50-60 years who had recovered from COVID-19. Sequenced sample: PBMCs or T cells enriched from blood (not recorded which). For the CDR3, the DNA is TGTGCCAGCAGCAAAAGACAGGGCGGGGAGCTGTTTTTT. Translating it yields CASSKRQGGELFF. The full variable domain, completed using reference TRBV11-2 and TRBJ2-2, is EAGVAQSPRYKIIEKRQSVAFWCNPISGHATLYWYQQILGQGPKLLIQFQNNGVVDDSQLPKDRFSAERLKGVDSTLKIQPAKLEDSAVYLCASSKRQGGELFFGEGSRLTVL.